This passage covers 25 T cell receptor beta chains from one sample sequenced in a study of shared clonotypes between healthy human individuals. TCRdb keeps only in-frame clones here, not all; method: immunoSEQ multiplex PCR. The repertoire holds 2 million to 2.5 million clones, with about 94% as singletons. Material for sequencing was naive CD4+ T cells sorted from blood. Sample subset: CD45RA+ positively selected. All receptors derive from a young man in good health.

About this clone: Additional DNA sequences in this sample encode the identical CDR3. This chain links TRBV20-1 with TRBJ2-5; D is unclear. The CDR3 consists of 11 residues. The V and J ends lost 5 bases and 5 bases respectively, with 9 bases between them. Per germline, CDR1 DFQATT and CDR2 SNEGSKA (reference sequence). In nucleotides, the CDR3 is TGCAGTGCTGGGCCTGGGGAGACCCAGTACTTC. Protein product: CSAGPGETQYF.

J is TRBJ2-5 and V is TRBV6-5, with D possibly TRBD1 on 5 matching bases. The germline CDR1 and CDR2 sequences are MNHEY and SVGAGI. CDR3 length: 13 amino acids. V dropped 6 bases and J dropped 5 bases, with 13 bases sitting between them. CDR3 sequence (DNA): TGTGCCAGCAGGGACACAGGTTGGGAGACCCAGTACTTC. It codes for CASRDTGWETQYF.

V gene TRBV27 combines with J gene TRBJ1-2; TRBD1 aligns across 9 bases. Germline assignment: CDR1 MNHEY and CDR2 SMNVEV (reference sequence). Trimming removed 4 bases from V and 5 bases from J; junction bases left unmatched: 5. This CDR3 comprises 14 residues. The CDR3 DNA is TGTGCCAGCAGTTACCTAGGACAGGGGTATGGCTACACCTTC. This encodes CASSYLGQGYGYTF.

This chain joins TRBV9 and TRBJ1-6; the D is unclear. The CDR3 spans 19 residues. V was trimmed by 0 bases and J by 0 bases, leaving 16 bases between them. Germline lookup yields CDR1 SGDLS and CDR2 YYNGEE. This chain's CDR3 is CASSVARTPISSYNSPLHF. In DNA form, the CDR3 reads TGTGCCAGCAGCGTAGCTAGGACGCCGATAAGCTCCTATAATTCACCCCTCCACTTT.

The chain is built from TRBV19 and TRBJ2-7; 10 bases are shared with TRBD1. The germline V gene has CDR1 LNHDA and CDR2 SQIVND (reference sequence). Trimming took 10 bases from V and 5 from J; bases not matched to a gene: 11. This CDR3 region has 14 residues. The CDR3 DNA is TGTGCCACCTCGGCGGGACAGGGGACCAACGAGCAGTACTTC. It specifies CATSAGQGTNEQYF.

The CDR3 reads CASSERGRTPYGYTF. CDR3 DNA: TGTGCCAGCAGTGAAAGAGGCAGGACCCCCTATGGCTACACCTTC. The rearrangement uses TRBV6-1 and TRBJ1-2; D unclear. CDR1 MNHNS and CDR2 SASEGT come from the germline V gene. The ends were cut back, 2 bases at V and 4 bases at J, with 14 bases in the middle. The CDR3 runs 15 residues.

This clone turned up a few times. The same CDR3 can be traced to other DNA sequences in this sample. The chain joins TRBV5-1 to TRBJ2-7; D is uncertain. The germline V and J ends were trimmed by 0 bases and 3 bases, with 4 bases remaining between them. Germline V CDR1 and CDR2: SGHRS, YFSETQ. The CDR3 has 12 amino acids. In DNA, the CDR3 is TGCGCCAGCAGCTTGGACCTCTACGAGCAGTACTTC. It encodes CASSLDLYEQYF. Full variable domain (rest looked up from reference TRBV5-1 and TRBJ2-7): KAGVTQTPRYLIKTRGQQVTLSCSPISGHRSVSWYQQTPGQGLQFLFEYFSETQRNKGNFPGRFSGRQFSNSRSEMNVSTLELGDSALYLCASSLDLYEQYFGPGTRLTVT.

The V gene is TRBV29-1, the J gene TRBJ1-1; D may be TRBD1 (6 bases). Trimming removed 4 bases from V and 5 bases from J, with 14 bases in between. The CDR3 extends over 13 amino acids. Germline V gene sequence: CDR1 SQVTM, CDR2 ANQGSEA. In DNA, the CDR3 is TGCAGCGTTGCCCTGGAGGGGGGGACTGAAGCTTTCTTT. Translation gives CSVALEGGTEAFF.

The CDR3 loop reads CASSERLGSPEAFF. In DNA, the CDR3 is TGTGCCAGCAGCGAAAGACTCGGGTCACCTGAAGCTTTCTTT. V and J are TRBV28 and TRBJ1-1; D remains unclear. The CDR3 is 14 residues long. Per the germline V gene, CDR1 is MDHEN and CDR2 is SYDVKM. The V and J ends lost 6 bases and 6 bases respectively, with 17 bases between them.

This chain uses TRBV6-6 with TRBJ1-2, with D possibly TRBD1 on 6 matching bases. The V gene lost 5 bases and the J gene lost 1 base, with 14 bases spanning the gap. CDR1 is MNHNY, CDR2 SVGAGI, per germline (reference sequence). The CDR3 is made up of 15 amino acids. The CDR3 sequence: CASSTHGRGNYGYTF. For the CDR3, the DNA is TGTGCCAGCAGTACCCACGGCAGGGGTAACTATGGCTACACCTTC.

The chain recombines TRBV5-1 with TRBJ2-7; 9 bases line up with TRBD2. Germline V gene sequence: CDR1 SGHRS, CDR2 YFSETQ. The CDR3 covers 15 residues. V gave up 7 bases and J gave up 0 bases; unmatched junction bases: 8. This CDR3 is CASRGGREGSYEQYF. The CDR3 DNA follows: TGCGCCAGCCGGGGCGGGCGGGAGGGCTCCTACGAGCAGTACTTC. Looking up the rest from reference TRBV5-1 and TRBJ2-7 gives the full variable domain: KAGVTQTPRYLIKTRGQQVTLSCSPISGHRSVSWYQQTPGQGLQFLFEYFSETQRNKGNFPGRFSGRQFSNSRSEMNVSTLELGDSALYLCASRGGREGSYEQYFGPGTRLTVT.

The chain employs TRBV27 and TRBJ2-5; 10 positions agree with TRBD1. Germline V CDR1 and CDR2: MNHEY, SMNVEV (reference sequence). Trimming removed 4 bases from V and 2 bases from J; junction bases left unmatched: 4. CDR3 length: 15 amino acids. The CDR3 DNA follows: TGTGCCAGCAGTTCGGACAGGGGGAAACAAGAGACCCAGTACTTC. Protein product: CASSSDRGKQETQYF.

J is TRBJ2-1 and V is TRBV27; 7 bases line up with TRBD1. The germline V gene has CDR1 MNHEY and CDR2 SMNVEV (reference sequence). J lost 6 bases, V lost 0 bases, and 8 bases had no gene match. CDR3 length: 16 residues. CDR3 bases: TGTGCCAGCAGTTTATCCCAGGGGGTAGGGGGCAATGAGCAGTTCTTC. This sequence encodes CASSLSQGVGGNEQFF.

This clone was counted once. The chain uses TRBV7-9 and TRBJ1-2, with D uncertain. The germline gives CDR1 SEHNR, CDR2 FQNEAQ (reference sequence). With 7 bases removed from V and 2 bases from J, the gap between germline ends came to 17 bases. CDR3 length equals 15 residues. DNA for the CDR3: TGTGCCAGCACTCGCGCCTCGGCGGGAAACTATGGCTACACCTTC. Its translation: CASTRASAGNYGYTF. Complete variable domain (other parts from reference TRBV7-9 and TRBJ1-2): DTGVSQNPRHKITKRGQNVTFRCDPISEHNRLYWYRQTLGQGPEFLTYFQNEAQLEKSRLLSDRFSAERPKGSFSTLEIQRTEQGDSAMYLCASTRASAGNYGYTFGSGTRLTVV.

This chain connects TRBV11-2 to TRBJ1-3; D gene ambiguous. With 0 bases removed from V and 0 bases from J, the gap between germline ends came to 9 bases. The CDR3 runs to 16 residues. CDR1 and CDR2 (germline): SGHAT, FQNNGV. In nucleotides, the CDR3 is TGTGCCAGCAGCTTAGATTCCCTCAGCTCTGGAAACACCATATATTTT. This gives the protein CASSLDSLSSGNTIYF.

With regard to this clone: Other nucleotide sequences from this sample produce the same CDR3. This sequence joins TRBV5-6 and TRBJ2-5; 7 nucleotides agree with TRBD2. CDR1 is SGHDT, CDR2 YYEEEE, per germline. Trimming at V came to 4 bases and at J to 8 bases, leaving 2 bases not matched to a gene. The CDR3 is made up of 11 amino acids. The CDR3 sequence: CASSERETQYF. The CDR3 bases are TGTGCCAGCAGCGAGCGGGAAACCCAGTACTTC.

J is TRBJ1-2 and V is TRBV30; D is unclear. The V gene lost 0 bases and the J gene lost 3 bases, with 11 bases spanning the gap. The CDR3 contains 14 residues. Germline CDR1 GTSNPN, CDR2 SVGIG (reference sequence). DNA for the CDR3: TGTGCCTGGAGTGTAATGCGGACGGACTATGGCTACACCTTC. Translating it yields CAWSVMRTDYGYTF.

This clone was seen just once. The rearrangement joins TRBV7-6 to TRBJ1-1, with D hard to call. CDR3 length: 15 amino acids. The ends were cut back, 4 bases at V and 4 bases at J, with 16 bases in the middle. Germline V gene lookup returns CDR1 SGHVS and CDR2 FNYEAQ. CDR3 loop: CASSSSAWGSTEAFF. Here the CDR3 DNA reads TGTGCCAGCAGCTCCTCGGCCTGGGGTAGCACTGAAGCTTTCTTT.

V usage is TRBV30 and J usage is TRBJ1-1, with D possibly being TRBD1 (5 bases). The V gene's germline CDR1 is GTSNPN and CDR2 SVGIG (reference sequence). The CDR3 is made up of 15 amino acids. Trimming stripped 4 bases from V and 1 base from J, with 16 bases between. DNA of the CDR3: TGTGCCTGGATCGGGGCTGGGCTCCCGAACACTGAAGCTTTCTTT. Residues: CAWIGAGLPNTEAFF.

The chain has TRBV19 and TRBJ1-6; 10 bases map to TRBD1. The germline CDR1 and CDR2 sequences are LNHDA and SQIVND (reference sequence). CDR3 size: 18 residues. Trimming took 6 bases from V and 9 from J; bases not matched to a gene: 17. This CDR3 reads CASRRDTGTGVISSPLHF. CDR3 DNA: TGTGCCAGTAGAAGAGATACCGGGACAGGGGTAATAAGTTCACCCCTCCACTTT.

This clone appeared once. The chain has TRBV7-6 and TRBJ2-5, with TRBD1 identical over 8 bases. The V gene end was trimmed by 1 base and the J gene end by 3 bases; junction bases not matched to a gene: 10. CDR3 length: 17 residues. Per the germline V gene, CDR1 is SGHVS and CDR2 is FNYEAQ. In nucleotides, the CDR3 is TGTGCCAGCAGCTTAGAGGTTCAGGGGGCTTTGGAAGAGACCCAGTACTTC. This translates into CASSLEVQGALEETQYF.

As to this clone: Other DNA sequences in this sample translate to the same CDR3. V is TRBV2 and J is TRBJ1-1, with TRBD1 identical over 8 bases. Unmatched junction bases numbered 5, after V lost 5 bases and J lost 3 bases. The V gene's germline CDR1 is SNHLY and CDR2 FYNNEI. This CDR3 comprises 14 residues. The CDR3 bases are TGTGCCAGCAGTCCGGACAGGGCTGACACTGAAGCTTTCTTT. Translating gives CASSPDRADTEAFF.

Concerning this clone: Distinct nucleotide sequences in the sample also encode this CDR3. V gene TRBV6-5 combines with J gene TRBJ2-7, with 7 nucleotides matching TRBD1. The CDR3 has 14 amino acids. V lost 0 bases, J lost 4 bases, and 3 bases stayed unmatched. Per germline, CDR1 MNHEY and CDR2 SVGAGI. The CDR3 nucleotides read TGTGCCAGCAGTTACTCGCCAGGGGGTTACGAGCAGTACTTC. This gives the protein CASSYSPGGYEQYF.

The rearrangement uses TRBV28 and TRBJ2-7; the match to TRBD1 covers 8 bases. Germline trimming cut 2 bases from V and 3 bases from J; bases unmatched to any gene: 6. This CDR3 has 15 amino acids. Per germline, CDR1 MDHEN and CDR2 SYDVKM. CDR3 sequence (DNA): TGTGCCAGCAGTTTAACGACAGGGGCGAACTACGAGCAGTACTTC. Amino acids: CASSLTTGANYEQYF.

J is TRBJ1-5 and V is TRBV18, with D maybe TRBD1 (5 bases). V lost 5 bases, J lost 5 bases, and 16 bases lay in between. The CDR3 length is 15 residues. Germline CDR1 is KGHSH and CDR2 is LQKENI. The CDR3: CASSNAGEGYQPQHF. CDR3 nucleotides: TGTGCCAGCTCAAATGCGGGGGAAGGGTATCAGCCCCAGCATTTT.